This passage covers 32 T cell receptor beta chains from one sample sequenced in a study of T cell responses to AZD1222 COVID-19 vaccine. Sequenced by immunoSEQ multiplex PCR; TCRdb stores in-frame clones only, minus some. Found here are some 130,000 clones, 65% to 90% of them singletons; the top ten hold more than 7.5%. This specimen was peripheral blood, taken 28 days after the second dose of the MenACWY control vaccine. These TCRs come from an adult who received the MenACWY meningococcal vaccine as a control.

V is TRBV11-2 and J is TRBJ2-1; the match to TRBD1 covers 8 bases. Germline lookup yields CDR1 SGHAT and CDR2 FQNNGV. After removal of 7 bases from V and 10 bases from J, the junction contained 6 bases not matched to a gene. This CDR3 has 12 residues. The CDR3 here is CASNDRGNEQFF. Written as DNA, the CDR3 is TGTGCCAGCAACGACAGGGGTAACGAGCAGTTCTTC.

The DNA for the CDR3 is TGTGCCAGCAGGATCAGGGGGGGGCAGCCCCAGCATTTT. Amino acids: CASRIRGGQPQHF. The chain couples TRBV6-5 to TRBJ1-5, with 7 nucleotides matching TRBD1. Germline values: CDR1 MNHEY, CDR2 SVGAGI. Trimming cost V 6 bases and J 7 bases; bases outside gene matches: 6. There are 13 residues in the CDR3.

The V and J genes are TRBV28 and TRBJ2-5; maybe TRBD2 (7 bases). Germline V gene sequence: CDR1 MDHEN, CDR2 SYDVKM. The CDR3 is 18 residues long. Trimming stripped 7 bases from V and 1 base from J, with 25 bases between. The CDR3 region is CASTLDQGKGGFQETQYF. The CDR3 region has the DNA TGTGCCAGCACATTGGATCAGGGGAAGGGAGGGTTCCAAGAGACCCAGTACTTC.

The chain uses TRBV9 and TRBJ1-3, with no clear D. V was clipped by 1 base and J by 4 bases, with 6 bases between them. The CDR3 totals 13 residues. CDR1 and CDR2 from the germline V gene are SGDLS and YYNGEE. The CDR3 DNA is TGTGCCAGCAGCGTATATCAGGGAAACACCATATATTTT. It yields the protein CASSVYQGNTIYF.

The chain couples TRBV6-2 or TRBV6-3 to TRBJ2-3; 13 nucleotides align to TRBD2. Trimming removed 2 bases from V and 0 bases from J; junction bases left unmatched: 8. The CDR3 totals 19 residues. Per germline, CDR1 MNHEY and CDR2 SVGEGT. CDR3 in DNA: TGTGCCAGCAGTTACGACAGGGGACTAGCGGGGATTAGCACAGATACGCAGTATTTT. It specifies CASSYDRGLAGISTDTQYF.

Here the CDR3 reads CASSQVGTVLNSPLHF. The CDR3 nucleotides read TGCGCCAGCAGCCAAGTTGGGACAGTTCTAAATTCACCCCTCCACTTT. This chain links TRBV4-1 with TRBJ1-6; 7 bases fit TRBD1. The CDR3 totals 16 residues. Trimming removed 1 base from V and 7 bases from J; junction bases left unmatched: 7. Germline V CDR1 and CDR2: MGHRA, YSYEKL.

This clone was observed once. This chain links TRBV7-2 with TRBJ2-7; D ambiguous. Germline V gene lookup returns CDR1 SGHTA and CDR2 FQGNSA. The V gene lost 1 base and the J gene lost 5 bases, with 9 bases spanning the gap. CDR3 length: 13 amino acids. CDR3 amino acids: CASSLGQEDEQYF. The CDR3 DNA sequence: TGTGCCAGCAGCTTAGGGCAGGAAGACGAGCAGTACTTC.

This clone was counted ten times or more. The chain employs TRBV10-3 and TRBJ2-3; D remains unclear. Trimming pared 2 bases from V and 8 bases from J, leaving 11 bases between. From germline, CDR1 is ENHRY and CDR2 SYGVKD. This CDR3 contains 13 residues. The CDR3: CAISEPSSGTQYF. CDR3 coding DNA: TGTGCCATCAGTGAGCCCTCCTCGGGTACGCAGTATTTT.

The J gene is TRBJ1-5, the V gene TRBV19, with a tentative D call TRBD1 (5 bases). The germline V gene has CDR1 LNHDA and CDR2 SQIVND (reference sequence). The CDR3 extends over 15 amino acids. Trimming removed 3 bases from V and 2 bases from J, with 11 bases in between. In nucleotides, the CDR3 is TGTGCCAGTAGTATCCGAGGGACCGGCAATCAGCCCCAGCATTTT. Its translation: CASSIRGTGNQPQHF.

This clone was detected only a few times. V gene TRBV30 combines with J gene TRBJ2-3; TRBD1 is a possible D gene (6 bases). Trimming stripped 5 bases from V and 6 bases from J, with 9 bases between. There are 11 residues in the CDR3. Germline V gene lookup returns CDR1 GTSNPN and CDR2 SVGIG (reference sequence). The chain's CDR3 is CAWGTGDTQYF. In nucleotides, the CDR3 is TGTGCCTGGGGAACAGGGGATACGCAGTATTTT.

The CDR3 bases are TGTGCCAGTACCTCCCAGGACAGGAATTCACCCCTCCACTTT. Its protein is CASTSQDRNSPLHF. The chain carries TRBV19 and TRBJ1-6; 7 bases map to TRBD1. J was trimmed by 7 bases and V by 7 bases; bases with no gene match: 7. The germline gives CDR1 LNHDA, CDR2 SQIVND (reference sequence). CDR3 size: 14 residues.

The chain uses TRBV19 and TRBJ2-1; 13 nucleotides match TRBD2. V dropped 3 bases and J dropped 3; count of bases not matched to a gene: 2. Looked up from germline, CDR1 is LNHDA and CDR2 is SQIVND (reference sequence). The CDR3 consists of 16 residues. CDR3: CASSMTSGGYYNEQFF. The CDR3 DNA follows: TGTGCCAGTAGTATGACTAGCGGGGGGTACTACAATGAGCAGTTCTTC.

The chain is built from TRBV7-8 and TRBJ2-7; TRBD1 aligns across 9 bases. This CDR3 comprises 15 residues. The V gene end was trimmed by 2 bases and the J gene end by 6 bases; junction bases not matched to a gene: 8. Germline values: CDR1 SGHVS, CDR2 FQNEAQ. The CDR3 DNA is TGTGCCAGCAGCTTAACCCGGGACAGGGTGAGCGAGCAGTACGTC. Translation gives CASSLTRDRVSEQYV.

The chain links TRBV6-5 to TRBJ1-2; 7 bases line up with TRBD1. Germline loops: CDR1 MNHEY, CDR2 SVGAGI. The CDR3 loop spans 15 amino acids. The ends lost 0 bases at V and 4 bases at J; junction bases unmatched: 5. The CDR3: CASSYSPGTAYGYTF. Written as DNA, the CDR3 is TGTGCCAGCAGTTACTCGCCCGGGACAGCCTATGGCTACACCTTC.

The chain joins TRBV24-1 to TRBJ2-5; 8 positions match TRBD1. The ends lost 3 bases at V and 4 bases at J; junction bases unmatched: 3. The CDR3 covers 14 residues. Germline values: CDR1 KGHDR, CDR2 SFDVKD. The CDR3 DNA sequence: TGTGCCACCAGTGATCACAGGGGGGCAGAGACCCAGTACTTC. Translating gives CATSDHRGAETQYF.

This clone has only a few counts. The chain is built from TRBV10-1 and TRBJ1-1; D not certain. Germline CDR1 WNHNN, CDR2 SYGVQD (reference sequence). The V end was cut by 3 bases, the J end by 0 bases, with 5 bases between. The CDR3 runs to 13 residues. The CDR3 region has the DNA TGCGCCAGCAGTGACCCAATGAACACTGAAGCTTTCTTT. Its translation is CASSDPMNTEAFF.

This sequence joins TRBV6-2 or TRBV6-3 and TRBJ2-3; D not resolved. Germline-derived CDR1 and CDR2 are MNHEY and SVGEGT. CDR3 length: 14 residues. V lost 5 bases and J lost 5, with 14 bases in between. The CDR3 here is CASSRGWAGDTQYF. CDR3 in DNA: TGTGCCAGCAGTCGTGGGTGGGCCGGAGATACGCAGTATTTT.

Worth noting for this clone: An end of the junction differs from the germline gene, which may be a read error. This chain joins TRBV5-1 and TRBJ1-1, with D perhaps matching TRBD1 (6 bases). Germline assignment: CDR1 SGHRS and CDR2 YFSETQ. The CDR3 runs 14 residues. The CDR3 DNA is TGCGCCAGCAGCACCGGACAGTCGAACACTGTAGCTTTCTTT. Its protein is CASSTGQSNTVAFF. Complete variable domain (other parts from reference TRBV5-1 and TRBJ1-1): KAGVTQTPRYLIKTRGQQVTLSCSPISGHRSVSWYQQTPGQGLQFLFEYFSETQRNKGNFPGRFSGRQFSNSRSEMNVSTLELGDSALYLCASSTGQSNTVAFFGQGTRLTVV.

The chain links TRBV6-5 to TRBJ1-1; TRBD1 matches 9 bases. CDR1 MNHEY and CDR2 SVGAGI come from the germline V gene. With 6 bases clipped from V and 11 bases from J, the junction kept 7 bases outside the gene matches. The CDR3 covers 12 residues. DNA of the CDR3: TGTGCCAGCAGGCGGACAGGGGAGGGGGCTTTCTTT. It codes for CASRRTGEGAFF.

The chain employs TRBV29-1 and TRBJ1-1; no reliable D call. CDR1 and CDR2 (germline): SQVTM, ANQGSEA. The V and J ends lost 3 bases and 0 bases respectively, with 5 bases between them. The CDR3 loop spans 12 amino acids. CDR3 protein: CSVDRLNTEAFF. CDR3 DNA: TGCAGCGTTGACCGTCTGAACACTGAAGCTTTCTTT.

The chain links TRBV7-9 to TRBJ2-3; the D gene could be TRBD1 or TRBD2 (6 bases each). Germline V gives CDR1 SEHNR, CDR2 FQNEAQ (reference sequence). V lost 1 base and J lost 1, with 15 bases in between. The CDR3 contains 17 residues. CDR3 sequence (DNA): TGTGCCAGCAGCTTAGGCCAGGGGCGGAGGGGCACAGATACGCAGTATTTT. The encoded protein is CASSLGQGRRGTDTQYF.

This clone was detected once. The rearrangement joins TRBV21-1 to TRBJ1-1. TRBV21-1 is a pseudogene. This CDR3 region has 18 residues. The CDR3 DNA sequence: TGTGCCAGCAGCAAAGCGCGGCAGGCCTCCCCTATGAACACTGAAGCTTTCTTT. Residues: CASSKARQASPMNTEAFF.

The chain links TRBV4-3 to TRBJ1-1; 8 positions match TRBD1. Germline assignment: CDR1 LGHNA and CDR2 YSLEER. J was trimmed by 3 bases and V by 0 bases; bases with no gene match: 12. The CDR3 spans 18 residues. The CDR3 is CASSQEWGRQGWYTEAFF. Here the CDR3 DNA reads TGCGCCAGCAGCCAAGAGTGGGGAAGACAGGGGTGGTACACTGAAGCTTTCTTT.

CDR3: CASSLQRGDEQYF. CDR3 bases: TGTGCCAGCAGCTTGCAAAGGGGGGACGAGCAGTACTTC. The gene calls are TRBV7-3 and TRBJ2-7; D may match TRBD1 or TRBD2 (6 bases each). With 3 bases removed from V and 5 bases from J, the gap between germline ends came to 11 bases. This CDR3 has 13 residues. Germline CDR1 reads SGHTA; CDR2 reads FQGTGA.

The rearrangement uses TRBV20-1 and TRBJ1-5; 7 bases agree with TRBD1. The germline V gene encodes CDR1 DFQATT and CDR2 SNEGSKA (reference sequence). The J segment lost 9 bases and the V segment lost 3 bases, leaving 8 bases of the junction unmatched. The CDR3 has 13 residues. The CDR3 DNA sequence: TGCAGTGCTAGTAAGACAGGGAGGGTGCCCCAGCATTTT. Protein: CSASKTGRVPQHF.

The genes are TRBV19 and TRBJ2-3; 10 nucleotides line up with TRBD2. CDR1 and CDR2 (germline): LNHDA, SQIVND (reference sequence). The CDR3 contains 17 residues. After removal of 1 base from V and 4 bases from J, the junction contained 8 bases not matched to a gene. As DNA, the CDR3 is TGTGCCAGTAGTATAGGGACTAGCGGTCTATGGGCAGATACGCAGTATTTT. This codes for CASSIGTSGLWADTQYF. The entire variable domain, with the rest obtained from reference TRBV19 and TRBJ2-3, is as follows: DGGITQSPKYLFRKEGQNVTLSCEQNLNHDAMYWYRQDPGQGLRLIYYSQIVNDFQKGDIAEGYSVSREKKESFPLTVTSAQKNPTAFYLCASSIGTSGLWADTQYFGPGTRLTVL.

V gene TRBV18 combines with J gene TRBJ1-1, with D perhaps matching TRBD1 (5 bases). V gave up 2 bases and J gave up 1 base, with 8 bases separating them. Germline V gene lookup returns CDR1 KGHSH and CDR2 LQKENI. CDR3 length: 14 residues. CDR3: CASSPNRPNTEAFF. The CDR3 nucleotides read TGTGCCAGCTCACCAAACAGGCCGAACACTGAAGCTTTCTTT.

The chain uses TRBV21-1 and TRBJ1-5. TRBV21-1 corresponds to a pseudogene. The CDR3 spans 18 residues. The CDR3 here is CASSKPLVKGQWYQPQHF. The DNA of the CDR3 is TGTGCCAGCAGCAAACCCTTGGTCAAGGGCCAATGGTATCAGCCCCAGCATTTT.

This chain joins TRBV29-1 and TRBJ1-5, with D perhaps TRBD1 (5 bases). The V gene's germline CDR1 is SQVTM and CDR2 ANQGSEA. This CDR3 region has 14 residues. Trimming took off 1 base at V and 5 bases at J, with 12 bases between the two ends. The CDR3 reads CSVEVGGGDQPQHF. In nucleotides, the CDR3 is TGCAGCGTTGAAGTCGGGGGTGGTGATCAGCCCCAGCATTTT.

This clone appeared once. V usage is TRBV5-1 and J usage is TRBJ2-7, with TRBD2 as a possible D gene (5 bases). Germline lookup yields CDR1 SGHRS and CDR2 YFSETQ. The V gene lost 4 bases and the J gene lost 7 bases, with 15 bases spanning the gap. The CDR3 has 13 amino acids. The CDR3 spells CASSPRVDGEQYV. CDR3 coding DNA: TGCGCCAGCAGCCCGAGGGTGGACGGAGAGCAGTACGTC.

This clone has just a few counts. The rearrangement joins TRBV2 to TRBJ2-7, with 7 nucleotides matching TRBD2. The CDR3 loop spans 15 amino acids. The V gene's germline CDR1 is SNHLY and CDR2 FYNNEI. J lost 0 bases, V lost 4 bases, and 6 bases had no gene match. The CDR3 reads CASSVGSGYSYEQYF. The CDR3 DNA reads as TGTGCCAGCAGTGTCGGTAGCGGGTACTCCTACGAGCAGTACTTC.

V is TRBV5-8 and J is TRBJ2-7; a possible D gene is TRBD1 (6 bases). The CDR3 totals 16 residues. V was trimmed by 4 bases and J by 0 bases, leaving 17 bases between them. Germline V CDR1 and CDR2: SGHTS, YDEGEE. CDR3 loop: CASSTRQARSSYEQYF. In DNA, the CDR3 is TGTGCCAGCAGCACCCGACAGGCCAGGAGCTCCTACGAGCAGTACTTC.